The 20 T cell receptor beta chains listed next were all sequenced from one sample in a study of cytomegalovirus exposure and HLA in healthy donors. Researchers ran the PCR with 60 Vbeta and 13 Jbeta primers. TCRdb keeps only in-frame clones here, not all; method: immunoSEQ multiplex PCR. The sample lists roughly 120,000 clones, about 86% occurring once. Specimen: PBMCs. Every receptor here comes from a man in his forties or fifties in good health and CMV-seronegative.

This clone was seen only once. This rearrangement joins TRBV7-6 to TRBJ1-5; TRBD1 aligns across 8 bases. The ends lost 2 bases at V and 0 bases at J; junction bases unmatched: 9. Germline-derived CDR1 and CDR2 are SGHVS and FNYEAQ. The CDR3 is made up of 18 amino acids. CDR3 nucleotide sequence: TGTGCCAGCAGCTTACCCGGACAGGGCTCATATAGCAATCAGCCCCAGCATTTT. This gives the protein CASSLPGQGSYSNQPQHF.

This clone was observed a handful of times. The CDR3: CASSVQGRNTEAFF. CDR3 DNA: TGCGCCAGCAGCGTTCAGGGTCGGAACACTGAAGCTTTCTTT. The V gene is TRBV5-1, the J gene TRBJ1-1; weak D call: TRBD1 (5 bases). Germline lookup yields CDR1 SGHRS and CDR2 YFSETQ. The CDR3 runs 14 residues. V was pared by 4 bases and J by 1 base, with 11 bases between.

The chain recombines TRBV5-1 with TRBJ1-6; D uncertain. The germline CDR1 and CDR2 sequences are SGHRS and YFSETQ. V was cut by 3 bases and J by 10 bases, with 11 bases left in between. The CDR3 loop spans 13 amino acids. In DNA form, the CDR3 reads TGCGCCAGCAGCTACCAGGTGGGCTCACCCCTCCACTTT. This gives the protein CASSYQVGSPLHF.

For the CDR3, the DNA is TGTGCCAGCAGAACAGTAGTCAATCAGCCCCAGCATTTT. Its translation is CASRTVVNQPQHF. The rearrangement links TRBV28 to TRBJ1-5; no definite D call. The CDR3 has 13 amino acids. Per the germline V gene, CDR1 is MDHEN and CDR2 is SYDVKM. V lost 6 bases, J lost 3 bases, and 9 bases lay in between.

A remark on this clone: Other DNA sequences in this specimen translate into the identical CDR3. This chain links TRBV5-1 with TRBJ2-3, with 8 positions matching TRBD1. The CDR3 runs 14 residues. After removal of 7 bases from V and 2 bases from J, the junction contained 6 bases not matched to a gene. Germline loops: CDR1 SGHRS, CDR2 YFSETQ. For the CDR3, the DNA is TGCGCCAGCTCCGGACAGGGCTCCACAGATACGCAGTATTTT. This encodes CASSGQGSTDTQYF.

The CDR3 DNA reads TGCGCCAGCAGCTTGGCTGGGACAGAGCCGCGGGAGCAGTTCTTC. It translates to CASSLAGTEPREQFF. The gene calls are TRBV5-1 and TRBJ2-1, with TRBD1 identical over 7 bases. The germline gives CDR1 SGHRS, CDR2 YFSETQ. The CDR3 extends over 15 amino acids. V lost 0 bases to trimming and J lost 10 bases; unmatched junction nucleotides: 10.

The CDR3 loop reads CASSFRRAGGYTF. The CDR3 DNA reads as TGTGCCAGTAGTTTCCGCAGGGCCGGGGGCTACACCTTC. V and J are TRBV19 and TRBJ1-2; a weak D match, TRBD1 (5 bases). The CDR3 length is 13 residues. Germline V gene data show CDR1 as LNHDA and CDR2 as SQIVND (reference sequence). V dropped 5 bases and J dropped 8 bases, with 15 bases sitting between them.

The DNA for the CDR3 is TGTGCCAGCAGTCGGGGGGCACTTTCAGAGACCCAGTACTTC. Protein product: CASSRGALSETQYF. This chain uses TRBV6-5 with TRBJ2-5; the D gene is possibly TRBD2 (7 bases). The V end was cut by 5 bases, the J end by 4 bases, with 14 bases between. The CDR3 extends over 14 amino acids. Germline CDR1 and CDR2: MNHEY and SVGAGI.

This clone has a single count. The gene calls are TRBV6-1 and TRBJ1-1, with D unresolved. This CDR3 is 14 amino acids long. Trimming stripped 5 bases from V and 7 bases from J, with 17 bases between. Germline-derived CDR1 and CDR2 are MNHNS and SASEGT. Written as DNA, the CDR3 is TGTGCCAGCAGTCCTATTTTGTTCGAGGGTGAAGCTTTCTTT. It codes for CASSPILFEGEAFF.

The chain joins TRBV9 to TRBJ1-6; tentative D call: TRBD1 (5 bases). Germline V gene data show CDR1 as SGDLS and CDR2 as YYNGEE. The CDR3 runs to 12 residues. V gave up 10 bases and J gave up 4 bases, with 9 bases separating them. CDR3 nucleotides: TGTGCCTGGGGGGGGTATAATTCACCCCTCCACTTT. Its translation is CAWGGYNSPLHF.

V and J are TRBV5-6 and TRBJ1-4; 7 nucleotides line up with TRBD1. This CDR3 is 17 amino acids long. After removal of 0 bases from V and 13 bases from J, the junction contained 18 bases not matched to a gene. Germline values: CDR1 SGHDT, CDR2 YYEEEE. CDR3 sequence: CASSLAQGVGDSSVLFF. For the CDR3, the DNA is TGTGCCAGCAGCTTGGCCCAAGGTGTGGGGGACAGTTCCGTACTGTTTTTT.

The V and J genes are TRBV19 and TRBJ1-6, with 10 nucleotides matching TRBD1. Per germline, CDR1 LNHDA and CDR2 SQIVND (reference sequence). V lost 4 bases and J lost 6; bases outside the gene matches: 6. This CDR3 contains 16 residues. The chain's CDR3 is CASSTTRDRGNSPLHF. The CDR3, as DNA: TGTGCCAGTAGTACCACCCGGGACAGGGGTAATTCACCCCTCCACTTT.

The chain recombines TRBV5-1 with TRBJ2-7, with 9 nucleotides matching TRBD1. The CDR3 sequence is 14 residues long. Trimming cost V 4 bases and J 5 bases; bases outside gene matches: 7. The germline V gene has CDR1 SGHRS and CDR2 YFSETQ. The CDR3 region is CASSLTGTGHEQYF. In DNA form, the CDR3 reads TGCGCCAGCAGCCTCACCGGGACAGGGCACGAGCAGTACTTC.

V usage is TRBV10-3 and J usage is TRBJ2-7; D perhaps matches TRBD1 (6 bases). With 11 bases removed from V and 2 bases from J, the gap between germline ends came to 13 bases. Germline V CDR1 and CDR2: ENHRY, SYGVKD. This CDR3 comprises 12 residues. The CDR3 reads CAVQGYPYEQYF. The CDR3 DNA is TGTGCCGTACAGGGTTATCCCTACGAGCAGTACTTC.

CDR3 region: CASTRTGETQYF. Written as DNA, the CDR3 is TGTGCCAGTACAAGGACAGGAGAGACCCAGTACTTC. V gene TRBV19 combines with J gene TRBJ2-5; TRBD1 agrees at 7 bases. From germline, CDR1 is LNHDA and CDR2 SQIVND (reference sequence). The CDR3 length is 12 residues. Unmatched junction bases numbered 3, after V lost 7 bases and J lost 4 bases.

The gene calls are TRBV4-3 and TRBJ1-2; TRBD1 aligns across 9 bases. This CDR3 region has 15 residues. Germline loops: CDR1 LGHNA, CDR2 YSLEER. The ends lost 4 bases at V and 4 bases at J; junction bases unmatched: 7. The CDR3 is CASSPSRGQGYGYTF. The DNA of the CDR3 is TGCGCCAGCAGCCCTTCTCGGGGACAGGGCTATGGCTACACCTTC.

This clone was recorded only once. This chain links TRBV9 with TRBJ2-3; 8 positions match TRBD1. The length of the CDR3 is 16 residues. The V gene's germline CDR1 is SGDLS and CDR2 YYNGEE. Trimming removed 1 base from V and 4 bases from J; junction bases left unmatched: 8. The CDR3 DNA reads TGTGCCAGCAGCGTACGACAGGGGACGGGAGCAGATACGCAGTATTTT. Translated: CASSVRQGTGADTQYF. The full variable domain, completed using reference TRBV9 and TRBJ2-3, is DSGVTQTPKHLITATGQRVTLRCSPRSGDLSVYWYQQSLDQGLQFLIQYYNGEERAKGNILERFSAQQFPDLHSELNLSSLELGDSALYFCASSVRQGTGADTQYFGPGTRLTVL.

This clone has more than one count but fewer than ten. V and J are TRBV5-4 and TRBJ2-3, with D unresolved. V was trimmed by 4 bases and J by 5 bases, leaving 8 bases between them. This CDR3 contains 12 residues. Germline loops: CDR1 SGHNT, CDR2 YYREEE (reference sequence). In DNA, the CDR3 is TGTGCCAGCAGCCGACTCCTAGATACGCAGTATTTT. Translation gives CASSRLLDTQYF.

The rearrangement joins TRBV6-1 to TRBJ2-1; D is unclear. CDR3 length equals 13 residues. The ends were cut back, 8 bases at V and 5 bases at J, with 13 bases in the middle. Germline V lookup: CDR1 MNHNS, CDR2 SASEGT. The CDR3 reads CASELDTNNEQFF. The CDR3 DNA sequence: TGTGCCAGCGAGTTAGACACCAACAATGAGCAGTTCTTC.

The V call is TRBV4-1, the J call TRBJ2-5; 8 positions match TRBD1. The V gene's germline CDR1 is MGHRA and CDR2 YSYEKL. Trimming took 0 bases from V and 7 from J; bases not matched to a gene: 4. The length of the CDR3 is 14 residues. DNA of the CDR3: TGCGCCAGCAGCCAAGACAGGGGGCCAGGGACCCAGTACTTC. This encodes CASSQDRGPGTQYF.